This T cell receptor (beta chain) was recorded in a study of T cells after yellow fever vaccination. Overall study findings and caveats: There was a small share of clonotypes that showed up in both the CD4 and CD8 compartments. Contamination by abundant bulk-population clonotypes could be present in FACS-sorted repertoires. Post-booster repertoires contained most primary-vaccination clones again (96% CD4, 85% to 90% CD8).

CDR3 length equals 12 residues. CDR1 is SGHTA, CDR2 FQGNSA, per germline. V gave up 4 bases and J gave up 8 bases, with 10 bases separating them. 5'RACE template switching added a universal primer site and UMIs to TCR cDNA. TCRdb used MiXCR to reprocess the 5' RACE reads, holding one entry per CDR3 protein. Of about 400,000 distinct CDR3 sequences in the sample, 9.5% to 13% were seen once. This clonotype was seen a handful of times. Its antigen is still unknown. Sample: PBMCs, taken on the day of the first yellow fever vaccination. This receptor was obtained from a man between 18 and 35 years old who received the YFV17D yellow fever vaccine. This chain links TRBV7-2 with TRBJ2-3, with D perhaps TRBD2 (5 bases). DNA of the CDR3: TGTGCCAGCAGCTCTCGGGGTGTTACGCAGTATTTT. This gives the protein CASSSRGVTQYF.